This T cell receptor beta chain was identified in a study of T cells expressing NK-cell markers. Study overall: CD3+CD56+NKG2C+, CD3+CD56+NKG2C- and CD3+CD56-NKG2C+ T cells, once sorted, supplied the TCR beta repertoires. The study sequenced eight donors, seven HCMV-seropositive and one seronegative. General study points: The CD3+CD56-NKG2C+ fraction of a few donors was also led by these clonotypes.

No DNA is given; TCRdb re-called the 5' RACE reads and lists each CDR3 protein once. The sample has about 460,000 distinct CDR3 sequences. In the case of this clonotype: The target antigen is unknown.

Germline V gene sequence: CDR1 SGHTA, CDR2 FQGTGA. The CDR3 is 13 amino acids. This receptor was identified in a woman aged 45 to 65 in good health. The rearrangement uses TRBV7-3 and TRBJ2-7. Sequencing was performed on blood T cells: a sorted CD56 or NKG2C T cell subset, CD4+ or CD8+ T cells, or bulk PBMC T cells (not recorded which). The CDR3: CASSPGASGEQYF.